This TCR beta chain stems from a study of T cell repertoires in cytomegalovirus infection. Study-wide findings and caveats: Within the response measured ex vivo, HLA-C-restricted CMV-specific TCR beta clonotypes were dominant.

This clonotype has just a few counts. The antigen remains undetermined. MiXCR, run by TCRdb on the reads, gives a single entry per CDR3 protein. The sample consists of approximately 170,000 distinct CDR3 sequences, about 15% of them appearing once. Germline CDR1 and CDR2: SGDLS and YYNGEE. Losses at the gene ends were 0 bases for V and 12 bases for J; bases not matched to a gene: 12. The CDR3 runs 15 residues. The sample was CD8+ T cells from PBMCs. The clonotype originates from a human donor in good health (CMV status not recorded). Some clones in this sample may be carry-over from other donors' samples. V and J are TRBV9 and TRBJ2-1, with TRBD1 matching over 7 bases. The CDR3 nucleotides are TGTGCCAGCAGCGTAGGGGACAGATGGCTACAGGGGCAGTTCTTC. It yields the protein CASSVGDRWLQGQFF.